Below, one T cell receptor beta chain is given with its context. Its antigen is not identified. The table came from immunoSEQ multiplex PCR; TCRdb's copy has only in-frame clones and leaves some out. The table includes roughly 3,200 clones, about 80% detected once. These data belong to a study of chemoradiotherapy in HPV16-positive cancers. Whole-study context: Candidate HPV-specific clones and shared TCR motifs came from two HPV16-positive patients.

General study points: During treatment, candidate HPV-specific clones and E7-related motifs expanded in tumor.

The sequence was obtained from a human donor with HPV-associated anogenital cancer. The sample consisted of tumor tissue, taken from a patient who underwent chemoradiotherapy.

The CDR3 DNA is TGTGCCAGCAGTGGGGGTGGAGGGGAGCAGTTCTTC. As protein: CASSGGGGEQFF. The rearrangement uses TRBV2 and TRBJ2-1; D might be TRBD2 (6 bases). Germline V CDR1 and CDR2: SNHLY, FYNNEI. CDR3 length: 12 amino acids. The V end lost 4 bases, the J end lost 10 bases, and 11 bases lay between the germline ends. Full variable domain (rest looked up from reference TRBV2 and TRBJ2-1): EPEVTQTPSHQVTQMGQEVILRCVPISNHLYFYWYRQILGQKVEFLVSFYNNEISEKSEIFDDQFSVERPDGSNFTLKIRSTKLEDSAMYFCASSGGGGEQFFGPGTRLTVL.